These 18 T cell receptor beta chains were all obtained from the same sample, sequenced in a study of cytomegalovirus exposure and HLA in healthy donors. Sequenced by immunoSEQ multiplex PCR; TCRdb stores in-frame clones only, minus some. The sample includes 150,000 to 200,000 clones, nearly 90% seen only once; the top ten take 4% to 4.5%. The sample comprised PBMCs. The source of these receptors is a man younger than 35 in good health and CMV-seropositive.

For the CDR3, the DNA is TGCGCCAGCAGCTTGTCTGGGACAGATAGCAATCAGCCCCAGCATTTT. It yields the protein CASSLSGTDSNQPQHF. The chain joins TRBV5-1 to TRBJ1-5, with 7 bases fitting TRBD1. The CDR3 runs to 16 residues. After removal of 1 base from V and 0 bases from J, the junction contained 4 bases not matched to a gene. Germline CDR1 reads SGHRS; CDR2 reads YFSETQ.

This chain links TRBV5-1 with TRBJ2-2, with a possible D match to TRBD2 (6 bases). The CDR3 length is 15 residues. Germline loops: CDR1 SGHRS, CDR2 YFSETQ. V was pared by 8 bases and J by 3 bases, with 17 bases between. CDR3 sequence (DNA): TGCGCCAGTACGAAGGGACTTGGCGACACCGGGGAGCTGTTTTTT. This encodes CASTKGLGDTGELFF.

J is TRBJ2-2 and V is TRBV5-1; 13 bases are a match to TRBD2. Trimming removed 0 bases from V and 5 bases from J; junction bases left unmatched: 16. The CDR3 has 21 amino acids. The germline V gene encodes CDR1 SGHRS and CDR2 YFSETQ. The CDR3 DNA is TGCGCCAGCAGCTTGGTCGGTCGACGGTCGGGACTAGCGGGAAGGACCGGGGAGCTGTTTTTT. It yields the protein CASSLVGRRSGLAGRTGELFF. The variable domain in full, completed from reference TRBV5-1 and TRBJ2-2, reads KAGVTQTPRYLIKTRGQQVTLSCSPISGHRSVSWYQQTPGQGLQFLFEYFSETQRNKGNFPGRFSGRQFSNSRSEMNVSTLELGDSALYLCASSLVGRRSGLAGRTGELFFGEGSRLTVL.

The CDR3 bases are TGCGCCAGCAGCATAACAGGGGGCTACTACAATGAGCAGTTCTTC. Translation gives CASSITGGYYNEQFF. The rearrangement links TRBV5-1 to TRBJ2-1; 9 bases align to TRBD1. Losses at the gene ends were 4 bases for V and 3 bases for J; bases not matched to a gene: 5. This CDR3 comprises 15 residues. Germline lookup yields CDR1 SGHRS and CDR2 YFSETQ.

The chain recombines TRBV9 with TRBJ2-7; TRBD1 matches 9 bases. Germline trimming cut 2 bases from V and 2 bases from J; bases unmatched to any gene: 5. The CDR3 is 15 residues long. Germline assignment: CDR1 SGDLS and CDR2 YYNGEE. CDR3 DNA: TGTGCCAGCAGCGTTTCCGGGACAGGGCCCTACGAGCAGTACTTC. Its translation is CASSVSGTGPYEQYF. Full variable domain (remainder filled in from reference TRBV9 and TRBJ2-7): DSGVTQTPKHLITATGQRVTLRCSPRSGDLSVYWYQQSLDQGLQFLIQYYNGEERAKGNILERFSAQQFPDLHSELNLSSLELGDSALYFCASSVSGTGPYEQYFGPGTRLTVT.

This chain links TRBV15 with TRBJ2-3; tentative D call: TRBD2 (5 bases). Trimming cost V 5 bases and J 3 bases, with 15 bases left between them. There are 15 residues in the CDR3. Germline CDR1 reads LNHNV; CDR2 reads YYDKDF (reference sequence). The CDR3 here is CATSYESSETDTQYF. Written as DNA, the CDR3 is TGTGCCACCAGCTACGAGAGTAGCGAGACAGATACGCAGTATTTT. The full variable domain, with the rest looked up from reference TRBV15 and TRBJ2-3, is DAMVIQNPRYQVTQFGKPVTLSCSQTLNHNVMYWYQQKSSQAPKLLFHYYDKDFNNEADTPDNFQSRRPNTSFCFLDIRSPGLGDTAMYLCATSYESSETDTQYFGPGTRLTVL.

The chain has TRBV28 and TRBJ2-7, with 14 bases aligning to TRBD2. V lost 5 bases to trimming and J lost 6 bases; unmatched junction nucleotides: 9. The CDR3 spans 16 residues. Germline assignment: CDR1 MDHEN and CDR2 SYDVKM. The CDR3 DNA reads as TGTGCCAGCAGTGCCCCCGGGACTAGCGGGAGATTCGAGCAGTACTTC. Its protein product is CASSAPGTSGRFEQYF.

The rearrangement uses TRBV4-1 and TRBJ2-1; possibly TRBD1 for D (5 bases). The CDR3 has 16 residues. Germline V gives CDR1 MGHRA, CDR2 YSYEKL. Trimming took off 4 bases at V and 5 bases at J, with 18 bases between the two ends. CDR3 residues: CASSPQGLSADNEQFF. As DNA, the CDR3 is TGCGCCAGCAGCCCTCAGGGCCTATCGGCGGACAATGAGCAGTTCTTC.

The chain joins TRBV9 to TRBJ1-1; D ambiguous. Germline values: CDR1 SGDLS, CDR2 YYNGEE. V lost 0 bases to trimming and J lost 4 bases, with 13 bases between them. The CDR3 covers 15 residues. The CDR3 nucleotides read TGTGCCAGCAGCGTAGCATCTGGAGTGGGCACTGAAGCTTTCTTT. Residues: CASSVASGVGTEAFF.

The V gene is TRBV28, the J gene TRBJ1-1, with D unresolved. The V end was cut by 6 bases, the J end by 5 bases, with 10 bases between. The CDR3 runs 12 residues. Germline-derived CDR1 and CDR2 are MDHEN and SYDVKM. In DNA, the CDR3 is TGTGCCAGCAGGTGGAGGTGGACTGAAGCTTTCTTT. Translated, it gives CASRWRWTEAFF.

The rearrangement uses TRBV5-1 and TRBJ2-2; TRBD1 agrees at 7 bases. The CDR3 is 15 residues long. The junction had 6 bases not matched to a gene; V was cut back by 0 bases and J by 7 bases. Germline values: CDR1 SGHRS, CDR2 YFSETQ. In nucleotides, the CDR3 is TGCGCCAGCAGCTTGGGACAGGGTGTAGTCGGGGAGCTGTTTTTT. Protein: CASSLGQGVVGELFF.

The J gene is TRBJ2-1, the V gene TRBV10-2, with TRBD2 matching 12 bases. Trimming at V came to 2 bases and at J to 15 bases, leaving 11 bases not matched to a gene. This CDR3 region has 15 residues. Germline CDR1 reads WSHSY; CDR2 reads SAAADI. The CDR3, as DNA: TGCGCCAGCAGTGAGAGCGCGGCTAGCGGGAGGGCCCTGTTCTTC. Its protein is CASSESAASGRALFF.

The chain couples TRBV7-3 to TRBJ2-6, with 12 positions matching TRBD1. Germline loops: CDR1 SGHTA, CDR2 FQGTGA. CDR3 length: 18 residues. V shed 5 bases and J 2 bases; nucleotides not matched to a gene: 7. The CDR3: CASSTPGQGAAGANVLTF. The CDR3 region has the DNA TGTGCCAGCAGCACCCCGGGACAGGGGGCGGCTGGGGCCAACGTCCTGACTTTC.

The chain couples TRBV19 to TRBJ2-3; 9 nucleotides match TRBD1. V gave up 10 bases and J gave up 2 bases; unmatched junction bases: 10. The CDR3 consists of 15 residues. In germline, CDR1 is LNHDA, CDR2 SQIVND (reference sequence). CDR3 sequence reads: CATSVRDRVTDTQYF. CDR3 bases: TGTGCCACTTCGGTGCGGGACAGGGTCACAGATACGCAGTATTTT. Combining the CDR3 with reference TRBV19 and TRBJ2-3 gives the whole variable domain DGGITQSPKYLFRKEGQNVTLSCEQNLNHDAMYWYRQDPGQGLRLIYYSQIVNDFQKGDIAEGYSVSREKKESFPLTVTSAQKNPTAFYLCATSVRDRVTDTQYFGPGTRLTVL.

The chain has TRBV5-1 and TRBJ2-1; 12 positions match TRBD2. Losses at the gene ends were 0 bases for V and 7 bases for J; bases not matched to a gene: 8. This CDR3 comprises 17 residues. Germline V CDR1 and CDR2: SGHRS, YFSETQ. The CDR3 is CASSLGQLAGGGNEQFF. The DNA of the CDR3 is TGCGCCAGCAGCTTGGGTCAACTAGCGGGGGGAGGGAATGAGCAGTTCTTC.

The chain couples TRBV4-1 to TRBJ2-1, with 10 bases aligning to TRBD2. Germline V gene data show CDR1 as MGHRA and CDR2 as YSYEKL. The CDR3 covers 16 residues. With V trimmed by 0 bases and J by 9 bases, 8 bases remained unmatched. CDR3 sequence reads: CASSQEGLAGDSEQFF. In nucleotides, the CDR3 is TGCGCCAGCAGCCAAGAAGGGCTAGCGGGAGATAGTGAGCAGTTCTTC.

The rearrangement uses TRBV28 and TRBJ1-2, with 8 positions matching TRBD1. Germline loops: CDR1 MDHEN, CDR2 SYDVKM. V dropped 10 bases and J dropped 2; count of bases not matched to a gene: 3. This CDR3 spans 12 amino acids. The CDR3, as DNA: TGTGCCACTGGGGACAGGAACTATGGCTACACCTTC. Protein product: CATGDRNYGYTF.

The chain has TRBV11-3 and TRBJ2-7; D not resolved. The CDR3 runs to 11 residues. The germline V and J ends were trimmed by 0 bases and 6 bases, with 3 bases remaining between them. Germline assignment: CDR1 SGHNT and CDR2 YENEEA. In DNA, the CDR3 is TGTGCCAGCAGCTTAGATATCGAGCAGTACTTC. Amino acids: CASSLDIEQYF. Complete variable domain (other parts from reference TRBV11-3 and TRBJ2-7): EAGVVQSPRYKIIEKKQPVAFWCNPISGHNTLYWYLQNLGQGPELLIRYENEEAVDDSQLPKDRFSAERLKGVDSTLKIQPAELGDSAVYLCASSLDIEQYFGPGTRLTVT.